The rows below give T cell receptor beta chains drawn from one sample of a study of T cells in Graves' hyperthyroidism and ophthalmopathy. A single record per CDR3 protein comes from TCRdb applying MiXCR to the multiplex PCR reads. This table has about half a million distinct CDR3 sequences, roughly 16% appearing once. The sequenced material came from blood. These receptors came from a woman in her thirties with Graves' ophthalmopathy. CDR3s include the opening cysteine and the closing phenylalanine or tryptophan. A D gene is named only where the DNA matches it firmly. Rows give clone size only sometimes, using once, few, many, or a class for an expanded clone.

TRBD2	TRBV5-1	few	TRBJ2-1	TGCGCCAGCAGCGCAAGCCGGATCGGGACTAGCGGGATGAATGAGCAGTTCTTC	CASSASRIGTSGMNEQFF
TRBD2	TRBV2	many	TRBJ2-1	TGTGCCAGCAGTTGGGGCCGGGCGGGACTAGCGAGAGGAAATGAGCAGTTCTTC	CASSWGRAGLARGNEQFF
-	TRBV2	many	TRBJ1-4	TGTGCCAGCAGACCATCAGGTGGAAATGAAAAACTGTTTTTT	CASRPSGGNEKLFF
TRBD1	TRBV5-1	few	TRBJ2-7	TGCGCCAGCAGCTACAGGGGCCCCTACGAGCAGTACTTC	CASSYRGPYEQYF
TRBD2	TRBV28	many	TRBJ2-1	TGTGCCAGCACAAGGACTAGCGACGGGGAGCAGTTCTTC	CASTRTSDGEQFF
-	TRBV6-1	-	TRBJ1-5	TGTGCCAGCAGTGTTCGGTTGGGGAGCAATCAGCCCCAGCATTTT	CASSVRLGSNQPQHF
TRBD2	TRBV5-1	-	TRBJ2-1	TGCGCCAGCAGCATTACTAGCGGGAGGTACAATGAGCAGTTCTTC	CASSITSGRYNEQFF
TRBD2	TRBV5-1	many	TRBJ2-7	TGCGCCAGCAGCTCCGGACTAGCACAGCAGTACTTC	CASSSGLAQQYF
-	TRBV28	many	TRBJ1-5	TGTGCCAGCAGTTCTGCATGGCTGACGGATAGCAATCAGCCCCAGCATTTT	CASSSAWLTDSNQPQHF
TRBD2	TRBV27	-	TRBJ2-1	TGTGCCAGCAGTTTAAGGGTGGGGCCGGGACTAGCGGGCAATGAGCAGTTCTTC	CASSLRVGPGLAGNEQFF
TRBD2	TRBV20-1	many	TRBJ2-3	TGCAGTGCTAGCGGGACTAGCGGGAGTGCAGATACGCAGTATTTT	CSASGTSGSADTQYF
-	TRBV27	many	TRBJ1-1	TGTGCCAGCAGTAACGGTGGGGGCACTGAAGCTTTCTTT	CASSNGGGTEAFF
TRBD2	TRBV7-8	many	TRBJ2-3	TGTGCCAGCAGCTTTTGGACTAGCGGGGTGGCAACAGATACGCAGTATTTT	CASSFWTSGVATDTQYF
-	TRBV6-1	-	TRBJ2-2	TGTGCCAGCCCCGGTGGGATTTTGACCGGGGAGCTGTTTTTT	CASPGGILTGELFF
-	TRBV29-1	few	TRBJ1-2	TGCAGCGTTGAGGAGAGGGGAGCTATGCACTACACCTTC	CSVEERGAMHYTF
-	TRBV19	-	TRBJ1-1	TGTGCCACAACAGGCGGGGTGAACACTGAAGCTTTCTTT	CATTGGVNTEAFF
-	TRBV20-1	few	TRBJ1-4	TGCAGTGCTCGACAGGCCTTTCTTGAAAAACTGTTTTTT	CSARQAFLEKLFF
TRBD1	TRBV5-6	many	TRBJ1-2	TGTGCCAGCAGCCCGACAGGGGGAGGTAGCGGCTACACCTTC	CASSPTGGGSGYTF
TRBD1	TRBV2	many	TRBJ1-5	TGTGCCAGCAGTGGGACAGGGTCGGGGGAGCCCCAGCATTTT	CASSGTGSGEPQHF
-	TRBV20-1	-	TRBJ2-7	TGCAGTGCTAGAACAGGCCTTCCCTACGAGCAGTACTTC	CSARTGLPYEQYF
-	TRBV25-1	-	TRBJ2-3	TGTGCCACCCGTACAGATACGCAGTATTTT	CATRTDTQYF
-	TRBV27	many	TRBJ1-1	TGTGCCAGCAGTTCCACAGGGCCCACTGAAGCTTTCTTT	CASSSTGPTEAFF
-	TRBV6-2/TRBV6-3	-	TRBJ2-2	TGTGCCAGCAGTTCCCCGGGCCTCGGGGAGCTGTTTTTT	CASSSPGLGELFF
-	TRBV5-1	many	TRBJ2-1	TGCGCCAGCAGCTCGGGTGGCGGGTACAATGAGCAGTTCTTC	CASSSGGGYNEQFF
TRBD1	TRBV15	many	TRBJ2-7	TGTGCCACCAGCAGGGCCAGGGGGTCCGTCGAGCAGTACTTC	CATSRARGSVEQYF
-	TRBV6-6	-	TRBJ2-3	TGTGCCAGCAGTTACTCCGCTAGGGGGGGCGAAGATACGCAGTATTTT	CASSYSARGGEDTQYF
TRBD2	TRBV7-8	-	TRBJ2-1	TGTGCCAGCAGCCAACTACCACTAGCGGGTAACAGCGAGCAGTTCTTC	CASSQLPLAGNSEQFF
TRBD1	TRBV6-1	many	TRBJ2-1	TGTGCCAGCAGTGACACAGGGGACGACAATGAGCAGTTCTTC	CASSDTGDDNEQFF
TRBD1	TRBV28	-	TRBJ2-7	TGTGCCTCTTCCCGGGACAGGCCCTACGAGCAGTACTTC	CASSRDRPYEQYF
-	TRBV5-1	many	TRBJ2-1	TGCGCCAGCAGCTTCAGCGTTTACAATGAGCAGTTCTTC	CASSFSVYNEQFF
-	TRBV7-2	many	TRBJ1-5	TGTGCCAGCAGCTGGGACAACCAGCCCCAGCATTTT	CASSWDNQPQHF
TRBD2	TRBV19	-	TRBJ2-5	TGTGCCAGTAGCCATACCCTCTCGAGTAGCGGGAGCAAAGAGACCCAGTACTTC	CASSHTLSSSGSKETQYF
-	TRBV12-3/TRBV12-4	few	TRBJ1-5	TGTGCCAGCAGTTTATCGGGGGCTCAGCCCCAGCATTTT	CASSLSGAQPQHF
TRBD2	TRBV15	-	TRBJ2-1	TGTGCCACCAGCAGAGATGGGAGTAGCGGGGGGAACAATGAGCAGTTCTTC	CATSRDGSSGGNNEQFF
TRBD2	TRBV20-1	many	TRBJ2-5	TGCAGTGCTAGGGCCCTAGCGGGAGGTCAAGAGACCCAGTACTTC	CSARALAGGQETQYF
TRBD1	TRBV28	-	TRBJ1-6	TGTGCCAGCAGTTTAGGGACAGTGGCATCACCCCTCCACTTT	CASSLGTVASPLHF
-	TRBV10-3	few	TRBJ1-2	TGTGCCATCAGTGGGGCAGGGGCGGGAAACTATGGCTACACCTTC	CAISGAGAGNYGYTF
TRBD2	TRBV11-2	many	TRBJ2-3	TGTGCCAGCAGCTTACCTCAGGCGGGGGCAGATACGCAGTATTTT	CASSLPQAGADTQYF
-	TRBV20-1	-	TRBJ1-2	TGCAGTGCTTCCCGAGGCTTCGGGTTGGGTGGCTACACCTTC	CSASRGFGLGGYTF
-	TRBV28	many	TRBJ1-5	TGTGCCAGCAGTTTTCTGGACGTCATAAGCAATCAGCCCCAGCATTTT	CASSFLDVISNQPQHF
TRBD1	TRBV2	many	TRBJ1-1	TGTGCCAGTCTGACAGGGGGCGGGTTTGGTGAAGCTTTCTTT	CASLTGGGFGEAFF
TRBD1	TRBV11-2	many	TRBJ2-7	TGTGCCAGCAGCCACGGGACAGGGGACTACGAGCAGTACTTC	CASSHGTGDYEQYF
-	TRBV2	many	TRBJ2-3	TGTGCCAGCAGTCCAGGGATAGTGGATACGCAGTATTTT	CASSPGIVDTQYF
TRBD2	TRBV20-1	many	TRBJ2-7	TGCAGTGCTAGAACCTCCGTTATGACGGGAGGGATAAACTACGAGCAGTACTTC	CSARTSVMTGGINYEQYF
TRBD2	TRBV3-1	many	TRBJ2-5	TGTGCCAGCAGCCCCGGGACTAGCTACGAGACCCAGTACTTC	CASSPGTSYETQYF
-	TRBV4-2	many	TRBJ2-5	TGTGCCAGCAGCCGGGCGGGGCGAGAGACCCAGTACTTC	CASSRAGRETQYF
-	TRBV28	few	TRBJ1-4	TGTGCCAGCAGTTCTTTTGGAGAAAAACTGTTTTTT	CASSSFGEKLFF
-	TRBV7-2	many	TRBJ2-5	TGTGCCAGCAGTTTTTCAGAGACCCAGTACTTC	CASSFSETQYF
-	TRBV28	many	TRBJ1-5	TGTGCCAGCAACATTAGGGCGGTAGTCGCATTGGGCAATCAGCCCCAGCATTTT	CASNIRAVVALGNQPQHF
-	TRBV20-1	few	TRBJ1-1	TGCAGTGCTAGAGGCCCCAGGAACACTGAAGCTTTCTTT	CSARGPRNTEAFF
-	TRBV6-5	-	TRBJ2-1	TGTGCCAGCAGTTACCGAGCAGGCGAAGATTACAATGAGCAGTTCTTC	CASSYRAGEDYNEQFF
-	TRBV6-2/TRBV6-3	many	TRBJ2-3	TGTGCCAGCAGCCTACGTAGGACGACTAGCACAGATACGCAGTATTTT	CASSLRRTTSTDTQYF
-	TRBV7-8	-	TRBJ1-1	TGTGCCAGCAGCCTCGTCCCCTTGGTTACTGAAGCTTTCTTT	CASSLVPLVTEAFF